The entry that follows covers one T cell receptor (beta chain) sequence. Trimming stripped 7 bases from V and 7 bases from J, with 16 bases between. The CDR3 runs to 12 residues. Germline loops: CDR1 SQVTM, CDR2 ANQGSEA. MiXCR was run by TCRdb on the RT-PCR reads, yielding one entry per CDR3 protein. The data show about 680,000 distinct CDR3 sequences, with approximately 15% seen just once and 3.6% held by the top ten. The clonotype was recovered from a female donor in good health, serving as a healthy control. V is TRBV29-1 and J is TRBJ1-1; no clear D. Sequencing was done on a sample of memory CD4+ T cells from blood. The CDR3 loop is CSDDGPAFEAFF. In DNA form, the CDR3 reads TGCAGCGATGATGGGCCAGCCTTTGAAGCTTTCTTT.